What follows are 6 T cell receptor beta chains derived from one specimen sequenced in a study of cytomegalovirus exposure and HLA in healthy donors. Primers for the PCR totalled 60 Vbeta and 13 Jbeta. Produced via immunoSEQ multiplex PCR; TCRdb's table is partial and in-frame only. This sample has some 140,000 clones; around nine tenths occur once, and the top ten carry approximately 4.7%. The sample comprised PBMCs. Receptor source: a woman aged 30 to 39 in good health and CMV-seronegative.

This sequence joins TRBV5-1 and TRBJ2-2; TRBD1 matches 8 bases. CDR1 and CDR2 from the germline V gene are SGHRS and YFSETQ. The CDR3 extends over 16 amino acids. With 4 bases clipped from V and 0 bases from J, the junction kept 5 bases outside the gene matches. The CDR3 is CASSKDRVTNTGELFF. Written as DNA, the CDR3 is TGCGCCAGCAGCAAGGACAGGGTAACGAACACCGGGGAGCTGTTTTTT.

The chain recombines TRBV5-6 with TRBJ1-4; the match to TRBD1 covers 8 bases. The CDR3 runs to 15 residues. CDR1 is SGHDT, CDR2 YYEEEE, per germline. The J segment lost 7 bases and the V segment lost 3 bases, leaving 8 bases of the junction unmatched. This CDR3 reads CASSSSTGVGEKLFF. The CDR3 region has the DNA TGTGCCAGCAGCTCCTCGACAGGGGTGGGTGAAAAACTGTTTTTT.

The chain joins TRBV5-1 to TRBJ2-5; 7 bases align to TRBD2. V was clipped by 1 base and J by 4 bases; unmatched bases: 16. Looked up from germline, CDR1 is SGHRS and CDR2 is YFSETQ. The length of the CDR3 is 18 residues. The CDR3: CASSLRASGTGEGETQYF. In DNA form, the CDR3 reads TGCGCCAGCAGCTTGAGGGCTAGCGGTACCGGGGAGGGAGAGACCCAGTACTTC. Full variable domain (missing parts from reference TRBV5-1 and TRBJ2-5): KAGVTQTPRYLIKTRGQQVTLSCSPISGHRSVSWYQQTPGQGLQFLFEYFSETQRNKGNFPGRFSGRQFSNSRSEMNVSTLELGDSALYLCASSLRASGTGEGETQYFGPGTRLLVL.

CDR3 region: CASSTTGSSGNTIYF. Here the CDR3 DNA reads TGCGCCAGCAGCACAACAGGGAGCTCTGGAAACACCATATATTTT. The rearrangement links TRBV5-1 to TRBJ1-3; D perhaps matches TRBD1 (6 bases). CDR3 size: 15 residues. Germline V lookup: CDR1 SGHRS, CDR2 YFSETQ. V shed 4 bases and J shed 0 bases, with 11 bases lying between them.

The chain is built from TRBV28 and TRBJ1-2, with 7 bases lining up with TRBD1. The V gene end was trimmed by 4 bases and the J gene end by 2 bases; junction bases not matched to a gene: 10. Germline V lookup: CDR1 MDHEN, CDR2 SYDVKM. The length of the CDR3 is 16 residues. The CDR3 protein is CASSSIVTGFNYGYTF. The CDR3 nucleotides read TGTGCCAGCAGTTCCATTGTGACAGGGTTCAACTATGGCTACACCTTC.

The V gene is TRBV5-1, the J gene TRBJ2-1; the D gene is possibly TRBD2 (6 bases). The CDR3 loop spans 13 amino acids. Germline V CDR1 and CDR2: SGHRS, YFSETQ. Deletions cut 3 bases from V and 8 bases from J, with 12 bases between. CDR3 residues: CASSSLAIHEQFF. CDR3 nucleotides: TGCGCCAGCAGCTCGCTAGCGATCCATGAGCAGTTCTTC.